This T cell receptor (beta chain) comes out of a study of PD-L1 blockade in urothelial cancer. As concerns this clone: Different DNA sequences within this sample yield the same CDR3.

The assay was immunoSEQ multiplex PCR, and TCRdb's table has in-frame clones only and misses some. Seen here are over 100,000 clones, around 93% observed once, and the top ten hold less than 5%. Time point noted: peripheral blood 6 weeks after treatment start. After removal of 2 bases from V and 4 bases from J, the junction contained 2 bases not matched to a gene. Looked up from germline, CDR1 is SGHRS and CDR2 is YFSETQ. The CDR3 covers 13 residues. This sequence was found in a man aged 55 to 70 with urothelial cancer. Sequencing used PBMCs, obtained around atezolizumab (anti-PD-L1) treatment. The chain combines TRBV5-1 with TRBJ2-5; 7 bases line up with TRBD1. The chain's CDR3 is CASSLGGGETQYF. The CDR3 bases are TGCGCCAGCAGCTTAGGGGGCGGAGAGACCCAGTACTTC.